A selection of T cell receptor beta chains follows, all from one sample in a study of shared clonotypes between healthy human individuals. TCRdb's table, derived via immunoSEQ multiplex PCR, lists solely in-frame clones and lacks some. Altogether 2 million or so clones are present, over 85% being singletons, with the ten largest covering about 1.1%. Sequenced: naive CD8+ T cells sorted from blood. The receptors originated from a young man in good health. CDR3s include the opening cysteine and the closing phenylalanine or tryptophan.

13 TRBV4-3 CASSQGHQETQYF
18 TRBV9 CASSAPGGIVSGANVLTF
16 TRBV6-4 CASINPYRGVYTEAFF
16 TRBV5-1 CASSTGQGARGYEQYF
15 TRBV6-1 CASRKGRQATYGYTF
16 TRBV4-3 CASSQDGAGAVTEAFF
15 TRBV10-3 CAISEGQSGANVLTF
13 TRBV9 CASSVVPGYEQYF
12 TRBV30 CAWSPVGETQYF
13 TRBV5-1 CASSVEMNTEAFF
13 TRBV27 CASSLTLGYEQYF
16 TRBV19 CASSTKLSSYNSPLHF
13 TRBV6-5 CASSLTANTEAFF
15 TRBV4-1 CASSLLVGGLETQYF
15 TRBV28 CASSRLMGATDTQYF
14 TRBV5-1 CASSSGWGADEQYF
14 TRBV5-6 CASSLVPITDTQYF
17 TRBV7-9 CASSRSLRDRGDYGYTF
16 TRBV15 CATSREGTGALVEQYF
12 TRBV30 CAWGAGAGEAFF
15 TRBV7-6 CASSRRDSGANVLTF
16 TRBV2 CASSEYTGPTNYGYTF
17 TRBV4-3 CASSLLPAGEVTGELFF
13 TRBV5-6 CASSLVQGVEAFF
17 TRBV27 CASSLGTSGGLPYEQYF
14 TRBV30 CASYPGLEIDEQYF
15 TRBV27 CASSPYTSGGVTQYF